This T cell receptor (beta chain) was recorded in a study of response to subunit inactivated influenza vaccine. Findings and limits, study-wide: Few new T cells, the authors suggested, are recruited by each seasonal influenza vaccination.

TCRdb reanalysed the RT-PCR reads using MiXCR and keeps one entry per CDR3 protein. The data show 250,000 to 350,000 distinct CDR3 sequences, over 20% seen once. Comment on this clonotype: Its antigen remains unidentified.

Germline CDR1 is LGHDT and CDR2 is YNNKEL (reference sequence). The CDR3 sequence is 13 residues long. Trimming stripped 11 bases from V and 1 base from J, with 14 bases between. The V call is TRBV3-1, the J call TRBJ1-2; D might be TRBD1 (5 bases). This receptor was taken from a man between 50 and 69 years old who received an inactivated influenza vaccine. Sequencing used PBMCs from blood, obtained 21 months after vaccination. The CDR3 is CAPRTGDNYGYTF. CDR3 DNA: TGTGCCCCCCGAACAGGCGATAACTATGGCTACACCTTC.